The sequence of this T cell receptor (beta chain) was determined in a study of PD-L1 blockade in urothelial cancer. The wider study: The authors examined blood 3 weeks (second dose) and 6 weeks after treatment start.

Some clones are missing from TCRdb's copy, which holds only in-frame ones; the method was immunoSEQ multiplex PCR. The repertoire consists of 100,000 to 150,000 clones, with 86% occurring once and the leading ten covering approximately 2.4%. Time point given: peripheral blood 6 weeks after treatment start. Germline values: CDR1 SGHAT, CDR2 FQDESV (reference sequence). Germline trimming cut 5 bases from V and 3 bases from J; bases unmatched to any gene: 6. The CDR3 has 15 residues. The chain links TRBV11-1 to TRBJ2-3; 9 nucleotides line up with TRBD1. This sequence was found in a man in his forties or fifties with urothelial cancer. Sequences were derived from PBMCs, sampled around atezolizumab (anti-PD-L1) treatment. CDR3 in amino acids: CASSPMGQGTDTQYF. The CDR3 bases are TGTGCCAGCAGCCCCATGGGACAGGGAACAGATACGCAGTATTTT.